Listed here are 15 T cell receptor beta chains from one sample, sequenced in a study of OX40 agonist ivuxolimab in advanced cancers. Only in-frame clones appear in the TCRdb table, and some are missing; sequencing was by immunoSEQ multiplex PCR. Of some 25,000 clones in the sample, about 86% were seen once. This sample comprised CD4+ or CD8+ T cells sorted from blood, obtained in a trial of the OX40 agonist ivuxolimab. The receptors originated from an adult with an advanced solid tumor such as melanoma, head and neck, liver or kidney cancer.

In its sample, this clone was seen once. The chain combines TRBV6-5 with TRBJ1-2; the D gene is possibly TRBD1 (6 bases). CDR1 MNHEY and CDR2 SVGAGI come from the germline V gene. The CDR3 sequence is 14 residues long. V dropped 8 bases and J dropped 6 bases, with 19 bases sitting between them. CDR3 nucleotide sequence: TGTGCCAGCCACGGGGGACACCTATTCAATGGCTACACCTTC. Translated: CASHGGHLFNGYTF.

This clone was detected once. The V gene is TRBV19, the J gene TRBJ1-4; tentative D call: TRBD1 (5 bases). CDR1 is LNHDA, CDR2 SQIVND, per germline (reference sequence). V was trimmed by 6 bases and J by 4 bases, leaving 24 bases between them. This CDR3 spans 18 amino acids. The CDR3 coding sequence is TGTGCCAGTAGAACCCCGGCGGGGGGAGGCCGCTATAATGAAAAACTGTTTTTT. It codes for CASRTPAGGGRYNEKLFF.

The V call is TRBV29-1, the J call TRBJ2-2; D unresolved. The CDR3 contains 12 residues. With 7 bases removed from V and 6 bases from J, the gap between germline ends came to 12 bases. Germline CDR1 reads SQVTM; CDR2 reads ANQGSEA. CDR3 bases: TGCAGCGCCTCCTTAAGCCCCGGGGAGCTGTTTTTT. Protein sequence: CSASLSPGELFF.

The V call is TRBV15, the J call TRBJ2-2; tentatively, D is TRBD1 or TRBD2 (6 bases each). CDR1 and CDR2 from the germline V gene are LNHNV and YYDKDF (reference sequence). The V end was cut by 0 bases, the J end by 7 bases, with 12 bases between. The CDR3 loop spans 15 amino acids. This CDR3 is CATSRDRGLSGELFF. The DNA of the CDR3 is TGTGCCACCAGCAGAGATCGGGGGCTTAGCGGGGAGCTGTTTTTT.

This chain joins TRBV5-1 and TRBJ1-5, with a tentative D call TRBD1 (5 bases). Trimming stripped 7 bases from V and 2 bases from J, with 19 bases between. There are 16 residues in the CDR3. The V gene's germline CDR1 is SGHRS and CDR2 YFSETQ. The CDR3 coding sequence is TGCGCCAGCCGGGGCTGTCTGGGGGACGGCAATCAGCCCCAGCATTTT. This codes for CASRGCLGDGNQPQHF.

The rearrangement uses TRBV2 and TRBJ1-2; 10 bases are a match to TRBD1. The germline CDR1 and CDR2 sequences are SNHLY and FYNNEI. This CDR3 is built from 16 residues. Losses at the gene ends were 2 bases for V and 5 bases for J; bases not matched to a gene: 8. In nucleotides, the CDR3 is TGTGCCAGCAGTGAACGGGGGACAGGGGAGTTTTATGGCTACACCTTC. Translated, it gives CASSERGTGEFYGYTF.

The rearrangement links TRBV21-1 to TRBJ2-2; the table assigns TRBD1, which was not confirmed against the DNA. TRBV21-1 is a documented pseudogene. The CDR3 sequence is 15 residues long. Here the CDR3 reads CASSKPGQGGGELFF. The CDR3 DNA follows: TGTGCCAGCAGCAAGCCGGGACAGGGGGGCGGGGAGCTGTTTTTT.

The genes are TRBV5-1 and TRBJ1-2; D is undetermined. The CDR3 is 16 residues long. The germline CDR1 and CDR2 sequences are SGHRS and YFSETQ. Trimming stripped 3 bases from V and 0 bases from J, with 15 bases between. CDR3: CASSSPEAGANYGYTF. The CDR3 region has the DNA TGCGCCAGCAGCTCACCTGAAGCAGGAGCTAACTATGGCTACACCTTC.

This chain joins TRBV19 and TRBJ2-7; 8 bases line up with TRBD1. Trimming removed 0 bases from V and 4 bases from J; junction bases left unmatched: 2. Germline lookup yields CDR1 LNHDA and CDR2 SQIVND (reference sequence). This CDR3 is 14 amino acids long. The CDR3 is CASSIDQGAYEQYF. Here the CDR3 DNA reads TGTGCCAGTAGTATAGACCAGGGGGCATACGAGCAGTACTTC. The variable domain in full, completed from reference TRBV19 and TRBJ2-7, reads DGGITQSPKYLFRKEGQNVTLSCEQNLNHDAMYWYRQDPGQGLRLIYYSQIVNDFQKGDIAEGYSVSREKKESFPLTVTSAQKNPTAFYLCASSIDQGAYEQYFGPGTRLTVT.

This clone came up a few times. DNA for the CDR3: TGTGCCTGGATGTGGACAGGGTTGGACACTGAAGCTTTCTTT. Its protein is CAWMWTGLDTEAFF. The chain couples TRBV30 to TRBJ1-1, with 8 bases lining up with TRBD1. The CDR3 runs 14 residues. CDR1 GTSNPN and CDR2 SVGIG come from the germline V gene (reference sequence). After removal of 4 bases from V and 3 bases from J, the junction contained 7 bases not matched to a gene.

This clone occurred a few times. This chain links TRBV4-1 with TRBJ2-7, with a weak D call TRBD2 (6 bases). Germline loops: CDR1 MGHRA, CDR2 YSYEKL. The CDR3 sequence is 15 residues long. The V gene lost 2 bases and the J gene lost 4 bases, with 15 bases spanning the gap. The CDR3 loop is CASSQSGGRVYEQYF. DNA of the CDR3: TGCGCCAGCAGCCAAAGTGGAGGGAGAGTTTACGAGCAGTACTTC.

The J gene is TRBJ2-2, the V gene TRBV6-1, with D maybe TRBD1 (6 bases). CDR1 is MNHNS, CDR2 SASEGT, per germline. This CDR3 comprises 12 residues. The ends were cut back, 6 bases at V and 6 bases at J, with 8 bases in the middle. CDR3 sequence (DNA): TGTGCCAGCAGACAGGGCTCCGGGGAGCTGTTTTTT. Translated: CASRQGSGELFF.

In its sample, this clone was seen once. This chain joins TRBV27 and TRBJ2-1; 10 positions match TRBD2. The CDR3 length is 17 residues. In germline, CDR1 is MNHEY, CDR2 SMNVEV (reference sequence). V was pared by 3 bases and J by 2 bases, with 7 bases of the junction left unmatched. The CDR3 region has the DNA TGTGCCAGCAGTTTGATGGCTAGCGGGGGACCCTACAATGAGCAGTTCTTC. Protein sequence: CASSLMASGGPYNEQFF.

This chain uses TRBV6-5 with TRBJ2-2; D gene uncertain. The CDR3 extends over 16 amino acids. CDR1 is MNHEY, CDR2 SVGAGI, per germline. Trimming left V 2 bases short and J 0 bases short, with 10 bases between. CDR3 loop: CASSYAPFANTGELFF. For the CDR3, the DNA is TGTGCCAGCAGTTACGCGCCGTTCGCGAACACCGGGGAGCTGTTTTTT.

The chain links TRBV27 to TRBJ2-2; the D is unclear. The germline V gene has CDR1 MNHEY and CDR2 SMNVEV (reference sequence). Between the trimmed V and J ends, which lost 5 bases and 0 bases, there was a span of 13 bases. This CDR3 contains 16 residues. CDR3 loop: CASSKRQGPNTGELFF. CDR3 coding DNA: TGTGCCAGCAGTAAGAGACAAGGCCCGAACACCGGGGAGCTGTTTTTT.